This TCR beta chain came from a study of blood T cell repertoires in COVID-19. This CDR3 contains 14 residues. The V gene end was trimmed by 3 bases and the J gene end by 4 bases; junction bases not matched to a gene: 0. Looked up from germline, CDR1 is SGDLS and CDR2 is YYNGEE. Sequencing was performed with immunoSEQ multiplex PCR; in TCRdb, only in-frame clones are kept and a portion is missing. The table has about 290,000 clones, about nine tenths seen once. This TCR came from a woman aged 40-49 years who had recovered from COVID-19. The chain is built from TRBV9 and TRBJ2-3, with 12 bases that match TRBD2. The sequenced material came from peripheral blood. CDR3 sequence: CASSGLAGADTQYF. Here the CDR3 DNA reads TGTGCCAGCAGCGGACTAGCGGGAGCAGATACGCAGTATTTT.